A selection of T cell receptor beta chains follows, all from one sample in a study of blood T cells in healthy people across ages. Each CDR3 protein gets one entry after TCRdb re-called the 5' RACE reads with MiXCR. The table records about 1.8 million distinct CDR3 sequences, around half of them present only once. Material: blood. All receptors come from a woman aged 40 to 50 in good health. Both conserved end residues are part of each CDR3. Some rows have no size entry. The others give once, few or many, or a class for an expanded clone.

clone_size	v_call	j_call	cdr3_aa
.	TRBV20-1	TRBJ2-7	CSARAEREGSYEQYF
.	TRBV6-2/TRBV6-3	TRBJ2-1	CASSEQIIAGGPFYYNEQFF
.	TRBV6-1	TRBJ2-7	CASSAYHWDRSSYEQYF
once	TRBV5-1	TRBJ2-1	CASSLRSGGLVNNEQFF
.	TRBV12-3/TRBV12-4	TRBJ2-3	CASRLGTSGTDTQYF
.	TRBV15	TRBJ2-5	CATGEATGGGETQYF
.	TRBV4-2	TRBJ2-2	CASSQDSWQTKRAGELFF
.	TRBV9	TRBJ2-7	CASSARDNYEQYF
.	TRBV5-1	TRBJ1-2	CASSWGRNTYRGYTF
.	TRBV11-2	TRBJ2-7	CASSSKPMRDEQYF
.	TRBV20-1	TRBJ2-7	CSARDRVNEQYF
many	TRBV12-3/TRBV12-4	TRBJ2-1	CAGSDGGSYNEQFF
.	TRBV29-1	TRBJ2-3	CSVVSDIIPTDTQYF
.	TRBV6-2/TRBV6-3	TRBJ2-2	CASTFRDRGSGELFF
many	TRBV5-1	TRBJ2-5	CASRLEETQYF
few	TRBV6-2/TRBV6-3	TRBJ2-1	CASRTLSGGLDSYNEQFF
.	TRBV3-1	TRBJ2-1	CASSSVRISYNEQFF
.	TRBV10-3	TRBJ1-2	CAISGTPPKYNYTF
.	TRBV4-1	TRBJ2-1	CASSQFPWAASLYNEQFF
few	TRBV20-1	TRBJ1-2	CSASIARDGYTF
.	TRBV12-3/TRBV12-4	TRBJ2-1	CASSPTRIGTQFF
many	TRBV7-2	TRBJ2-1	CASSLNPTSGGGNNEQFF
.	TRBV11-2	TRBJ2-1	CASSLVTLASNEQFF
.	TRBV29-1	.	CSVDSSGEARETQYF
.	TRBV5-4	TRBJ2-6	CASSKGETNVLTF
.	TRBV10-3	TRBJ2-7	CAISGDEISYEQYF
.	TRBV7-2	TRBJ2-3	CASSLGTPYTDTQYF
.	TRBV20-1	TRBJ2-5	CSARGGTGNEQYF
.	TRBV4-3	TRBJ2-3	CASSPRGAYTDTQYF
few	TRBV29-1	TRBJ2-3	CSVVKEHGPDTQYF
.	TRBV6-6	TRBJ2-7	CASSVDRGFNEQYF
.	TRBV3-1	TRBJ2-1	CASSQDVGAGARNEQFF
.	TRBV12-3/TRBV12-4	TRBJ2-5	CASSSWGIGETQYF
.	TRBV6-5	TRBJ1-1	CARVGGSNTEAFF
.	TRBV7-2	TRBJ2-3	CASSQTSGTDTQYF
.	TRBV7-3	TRBJ2-5	CASSSAGRATQYF
.	TRBV7-9	TRBJ2-3	CASSSGLAGVRTDTQYF
.	TRBV10-3	TRBJ2-3	CAIRDPGQRTDTQYF
.	TRBV20-1	TRBJ1-4	CSGGQGDEKLFF
.	TRBV6-5	TRBJ1-5	CASSYVRGRRQPQHF
few	TRBV27	TRBJ2-7	CASVQGPNPYEQYF
.	TRBV9	TRBJ2-6	CASSVSVTGANVLTF
.	TRBV3-1	TRBJ1-6	CASSFPPFSPLHF
.	TRBV5-5	TRBJ1-2	CASSPTGTGENGYTF
few	TRBV29-1	TRBJ2-3	CSSGTLGTDTQYF
.	TRBV20-1	.	CSAQSKGGPGHEQYF
.	TRBV15	TRBJ2-5	CATSRDQALETQYF
.	TRBV4-3	TRBJ2-7	CASSQDPALPYEQYF
.	TRBV7-2	TRBJ1-2	CASSLARFGGGNGYTF